The T cell receptor (beta chain) described here comes from a study of blood T cell repertoires in COVID-19. Study-level information: From T cells, B-cell-depleted T cells, or PBMCs came the material, which was cDNA or gDNA.

Libraries were prepared by immunoSEQ multiplex PCR; TCRdb keeps only in-frame clonotypes and omits some of them. The sample lists a few hundred thousand clones, 80% to 90% seen once, with less than 1.2% in the top ten. Looked up from germline, CDR1 is SGHTA and CDR2 is FQGTGA. The length of the CDR3 is 14 residues. The V gene lost 4 bases and the J gene lost 5 bases, with 14 bases spanning the gap. This chain uses TRBV7-3 with TRBJ2-5; tentatively, D is TRBD1 (6 bases). Material for sequencing was PBMCs or T cells enriched from blood (not recorded which). This clonotype was sampled from a man aged 18-30 years who had recovered from COVID-19. The CDR3 here is CASSSQGTEETQYF. The CDR3, as DNA: TGTGCCAGCAGCTCACAGGGAACGGAGGAGACCCAGTACTTC.